The T cell receptor (beta chain) described here comes from a study of blood T cells in healthy people across ages. Then a second PCR, running roughly 7 to 12 cycles, was carried out with a sample-barcoded 5' primer and a J-beta primer mix. A single record per CDR3 protein comes from TCRdb applying MiXCR to the 5' RACE reads. This table has about 570,000 distinct CDR3 sequences, about 26% appearing once. This CDR3 region has 16 residues. Per germline, CDR1 DFQATT and CDR2 SNEGSKA (reference sequence). V lost 0 bases to trimming and J lost 2 bases, with 15 bases between them. This sample was shared with a second study, whose subject was T cells of mothers and their children.

Source material: blood. This chain joins TRBV20-1 and TRBJ2-3; D is possibly TRBD1 (6 bases). The source of this sequence is a boy younger than 10 in good health. CDR3 sequence (DNA): TGCAGTGCTAGAGACCCGGACAGCCTTTACACAGATACGCAGTATTTT. Residues: CSARDPDSLYTDTQYF.